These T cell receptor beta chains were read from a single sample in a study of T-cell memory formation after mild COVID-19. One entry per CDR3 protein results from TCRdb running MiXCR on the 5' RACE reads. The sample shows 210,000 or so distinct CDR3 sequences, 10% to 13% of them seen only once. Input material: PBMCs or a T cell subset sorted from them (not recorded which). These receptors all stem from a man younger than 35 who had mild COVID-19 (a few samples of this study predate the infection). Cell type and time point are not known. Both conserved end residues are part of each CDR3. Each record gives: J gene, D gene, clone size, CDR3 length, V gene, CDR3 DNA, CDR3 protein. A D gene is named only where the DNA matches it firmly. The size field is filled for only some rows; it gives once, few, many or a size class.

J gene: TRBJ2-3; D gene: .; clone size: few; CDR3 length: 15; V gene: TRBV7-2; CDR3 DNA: TGTGCCAGCAGCCGTCTAGACCCTAGAGGCGATACGCAGTATTTT; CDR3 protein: CASSRLDPRGDTQYF
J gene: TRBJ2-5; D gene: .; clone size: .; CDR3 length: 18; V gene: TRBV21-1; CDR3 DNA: TGTGCCAGCAGCACCCCTACGGGACTAGGGAGGGTGTCGCAGACCCAGTACTTC; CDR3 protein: CASSTPTGLGRVSQTQYF
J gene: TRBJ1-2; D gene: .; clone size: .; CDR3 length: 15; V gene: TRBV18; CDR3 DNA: TGTGCCAGCTCACCGTTAGCAGACGCTAACTATGGCTACACCTTC; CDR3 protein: CASSPLADANYGYTF
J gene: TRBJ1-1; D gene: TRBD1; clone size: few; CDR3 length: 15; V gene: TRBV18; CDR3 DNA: TGTGCCAGCTCACCGCGACAGGGGGTAGGGACTGAAGCTTTCTTT; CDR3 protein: CASSPRQGVGTEAFF
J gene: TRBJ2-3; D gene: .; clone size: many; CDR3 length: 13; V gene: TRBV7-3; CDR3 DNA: TGTGCCAGCAGCGGCCCTCCAAAGGATACGCAGTATTTT; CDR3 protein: CASSGPPKDTQYF
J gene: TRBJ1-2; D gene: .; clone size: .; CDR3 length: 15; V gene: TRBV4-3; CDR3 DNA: TGCGCCAGCAGCGCCCGACAGGCATATAACTATGGCTACACCTTC; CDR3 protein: CASSARQAYNYGYTF
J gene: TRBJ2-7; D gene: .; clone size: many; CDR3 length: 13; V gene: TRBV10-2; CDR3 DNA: TGCGCCAGCAGAAGGACTATGAACTACGAGCAGTACTTC; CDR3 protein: CASRRTMNYEQYF
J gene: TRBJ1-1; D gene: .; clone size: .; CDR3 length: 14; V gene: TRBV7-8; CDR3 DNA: TGTGCCAGCAGCTCCAGACCTATGAACACTGAAGCTTTCTTT; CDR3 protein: CASSSRPMNTEAFF
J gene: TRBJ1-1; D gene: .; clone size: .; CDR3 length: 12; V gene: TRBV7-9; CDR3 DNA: TGTGCCAGCAGCTTTGGGTTCCCTGAAGCTTTCTTT; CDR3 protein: CASSFGFPEAFF
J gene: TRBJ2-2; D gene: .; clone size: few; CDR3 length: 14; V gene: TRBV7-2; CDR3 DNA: TGTGCCAGCAGCTACCCCCCGGGCACCGGGGAGCTGTTTTTT; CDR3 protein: CASSYPPGTGELFF
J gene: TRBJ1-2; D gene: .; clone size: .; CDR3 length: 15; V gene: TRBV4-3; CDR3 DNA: TGCGCCAGCAGCCAAGTTGTTGGGGGCGCGTATGGCTACACCTTC; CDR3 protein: CASSQVVGGAYGYTF
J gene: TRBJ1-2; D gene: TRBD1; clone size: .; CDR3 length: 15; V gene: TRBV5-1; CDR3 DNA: TGCGCCAGCAGCTTGGTTGGACAGGGGGACTATGGCTACACCTTC; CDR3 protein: CASSLVGQGDYGYTF
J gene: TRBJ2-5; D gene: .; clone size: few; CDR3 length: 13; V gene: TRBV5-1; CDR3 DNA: TGCGCCAGCGCACTTACGGGGGAAGAGACCCAGTACTTC; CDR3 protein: CASALTGEETQYF
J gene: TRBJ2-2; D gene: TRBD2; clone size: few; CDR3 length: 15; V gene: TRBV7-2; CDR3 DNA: TGTGCCAGCAGCGTGACTAGCGGGTTAGGAGGGGAGCTGTTTTTT; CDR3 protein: CASSVTSGLGGELFF
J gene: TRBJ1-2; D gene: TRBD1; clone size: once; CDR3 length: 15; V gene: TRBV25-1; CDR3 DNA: TGTGCCAGCAGTGAACTACAGGGGGTGAGCTATGGCTACACCTTC; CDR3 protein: CASSELQGVSYGYTF
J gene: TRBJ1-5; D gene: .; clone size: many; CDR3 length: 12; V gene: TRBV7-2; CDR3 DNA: TGTGCCAGCAGCTTCGGGCCTCAGCCCCAGCATTTT; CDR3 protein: CASSFGPQPQHF
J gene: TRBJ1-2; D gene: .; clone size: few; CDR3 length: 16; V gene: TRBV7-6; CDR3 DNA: TGTGCCAGCAGCTTAAAAGCGACAGGTCGCGACTATGGCTACACCTTC; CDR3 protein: CASSLKATGRDYGYTF
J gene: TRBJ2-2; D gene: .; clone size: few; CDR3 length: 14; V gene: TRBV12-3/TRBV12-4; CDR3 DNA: TGTGCCAGCAGTTCGTCCAGGAACACCGGGGAGCTGTTTTTT; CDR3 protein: CASSSSRNTGELFF
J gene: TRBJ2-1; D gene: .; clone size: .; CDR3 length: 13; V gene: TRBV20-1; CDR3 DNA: TGCAGTGCTAGAGATCCAGGGCGGCATGAGCAGTTCTTC; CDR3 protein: CSARDPGRHEQFF
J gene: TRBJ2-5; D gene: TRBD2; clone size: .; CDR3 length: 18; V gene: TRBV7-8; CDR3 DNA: TGTGCCAGCAGCTTATCGGGAGGCGGGCTAGCGGGGTATAAGACCCAGTACTTC; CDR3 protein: CASSLSGGGLAGYKTQYF
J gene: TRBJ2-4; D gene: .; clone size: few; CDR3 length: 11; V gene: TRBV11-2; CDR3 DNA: TGTGCCAGCAGCTTAGTGAACATTCAGTACTTC; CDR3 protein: CASSLVNIQYF
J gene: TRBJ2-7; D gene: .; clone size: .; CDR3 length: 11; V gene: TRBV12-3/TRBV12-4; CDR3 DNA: TGTGCCAGCAGTTGGAAGTACGAGCAGTACTTC; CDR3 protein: CASSWKYEQYF
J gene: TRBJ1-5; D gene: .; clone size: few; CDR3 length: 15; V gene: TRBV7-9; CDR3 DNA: TGTGCCAGCAGCTCCTACGGTAATCAAAATCAGCCCCAGCATTTT; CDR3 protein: CASSSYGNQNQPQHF
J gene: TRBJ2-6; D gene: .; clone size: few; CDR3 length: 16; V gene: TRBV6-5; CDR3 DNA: TGTGCCAGCAGTTACTCGAAGGGGACTGGGGCCAACGTCCTGACTTTC; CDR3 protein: CASSYSKGTGANVLTF
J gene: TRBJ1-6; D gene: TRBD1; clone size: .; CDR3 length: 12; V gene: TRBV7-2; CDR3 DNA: TGTGCCAGCAGCCCAGGACAGGGGCCCTTCCACTTT; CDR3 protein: CASSPGQGPFHF
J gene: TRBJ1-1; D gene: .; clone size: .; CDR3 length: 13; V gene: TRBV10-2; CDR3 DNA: TGCGCCAGCACCAGGGTGGGGGACACTGAAGCTTTCTTT; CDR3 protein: CASTRVGDTEAFF
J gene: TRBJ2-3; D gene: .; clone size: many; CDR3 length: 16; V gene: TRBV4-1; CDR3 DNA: TGCGCCAGCAGCCAAGAGTCGTACCCCAGCACAGATACGCAGTATTTT; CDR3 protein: CASSQESYPSTDTQYF
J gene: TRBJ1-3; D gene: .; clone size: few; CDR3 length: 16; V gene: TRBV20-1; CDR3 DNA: TGCAGTGCTAGAGATTCTACGGCCGGCGGCGGAAACACCATATATTTT; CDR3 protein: CSARDSTAGGGNTIYF
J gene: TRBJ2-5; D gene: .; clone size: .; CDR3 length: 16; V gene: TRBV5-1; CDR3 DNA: TGCGCCAGCAGCCACAACCCCGGGACGAGGAAAGAGACCCAGTACTTC; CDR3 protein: CASSHNPGTRKETQYF
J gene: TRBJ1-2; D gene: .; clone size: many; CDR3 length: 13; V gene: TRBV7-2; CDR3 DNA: TGTGCCAGCAGCTCCCCGGGAAACTATGGCTACACCTTC; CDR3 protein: CASSSPGNYGYTF
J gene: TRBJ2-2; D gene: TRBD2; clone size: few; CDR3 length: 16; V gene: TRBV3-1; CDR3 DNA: TGTGCCAGCAGCCAAGCGGGAGGGACTCACACCGGGGAGCTGTTTTTT; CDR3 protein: CASSQAGGTHTGELFF
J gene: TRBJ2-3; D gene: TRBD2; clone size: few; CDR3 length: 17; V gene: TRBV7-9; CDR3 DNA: TGTGCCAGCAGCTTAGCCCTAGCGGGGGGAAGGGGAGATACGCAGTATTTT; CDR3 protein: CASSLALAGGRGDTQYF
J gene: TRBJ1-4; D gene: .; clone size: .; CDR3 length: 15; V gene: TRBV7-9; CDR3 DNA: TGTGCCAGCAGTGGCGGGCAGGGGAGGAGCGAAAAACTGTTTTTT; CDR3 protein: CASSGGQGRSEKLFF
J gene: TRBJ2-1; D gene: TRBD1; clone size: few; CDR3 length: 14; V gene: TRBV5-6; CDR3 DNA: TGTGCCAGCAGCGCAACAGGGGGCGCGGGTGAGCAGTTCTTC; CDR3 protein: CASSATGGAGEQFF
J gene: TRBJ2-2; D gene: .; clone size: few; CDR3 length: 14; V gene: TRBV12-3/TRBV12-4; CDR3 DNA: TGTGCCAGCAGTCCCTACCTGAACACCGGGGAGCTGTTTTTT; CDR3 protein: CASSPYLNTGELFF
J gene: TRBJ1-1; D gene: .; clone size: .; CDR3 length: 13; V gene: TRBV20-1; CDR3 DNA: TGCAGTGCCGAAATACAGGGTGGGACTGAAGCTTTCTTT; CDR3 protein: CSAEIQGGTEAFF
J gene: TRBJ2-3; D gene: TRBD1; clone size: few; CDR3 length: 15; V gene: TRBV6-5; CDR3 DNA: TGTGCCAGCAGTTACTTGAGGGGGCTGACAGATACGCAGTATTTT; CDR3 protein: CASSYLRGLTDTQYF
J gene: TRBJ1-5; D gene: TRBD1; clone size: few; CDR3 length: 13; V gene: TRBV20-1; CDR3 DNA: TGCAGTGCCATTCAGGGGGCGCGACAGCCCCAGCATTTT; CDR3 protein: CSAIQGARQPQHF
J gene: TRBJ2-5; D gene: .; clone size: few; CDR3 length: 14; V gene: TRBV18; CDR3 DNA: TGTGCCAGCTCACCAGCCATGATCCAAGAGACCCAGTACTTC; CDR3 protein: CASSPAMIQETQYF
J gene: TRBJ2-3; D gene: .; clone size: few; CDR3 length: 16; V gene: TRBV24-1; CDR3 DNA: TGTGCCACCAGTGATTTGGGGGGGCCTAGCACAGATACGCAGTATTTT; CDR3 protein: CATSDLGGPSTDTQYF
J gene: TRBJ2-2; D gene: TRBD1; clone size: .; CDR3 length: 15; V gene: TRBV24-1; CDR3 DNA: TGTGCCACCAGTGTTGGGACAGGGGATGTCGGGGAGCTGTTTTTT; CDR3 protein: CATSVGTGDVGELFF
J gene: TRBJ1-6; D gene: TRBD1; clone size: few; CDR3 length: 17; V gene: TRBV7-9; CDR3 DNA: TGTGCCAGCAGCTTATCAGGGGGCGCCTCCTATAATTCACCCCTCCACTTT; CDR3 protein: CASSLSGGASYNSPLHF
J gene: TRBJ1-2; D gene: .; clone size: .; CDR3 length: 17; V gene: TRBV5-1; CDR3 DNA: TGCGCCAGCAGCTTCTATGGACGGAGTACCACCACCTATGGCTACACCTTC; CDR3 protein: CASSFYGRSTTTYGYTF
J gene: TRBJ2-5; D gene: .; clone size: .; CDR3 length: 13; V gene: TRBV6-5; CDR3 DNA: TGTGCCAGCAGTTACGTCCGGGGAGAGACCCAGTACTTC; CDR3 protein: CASSYVRGETQYF
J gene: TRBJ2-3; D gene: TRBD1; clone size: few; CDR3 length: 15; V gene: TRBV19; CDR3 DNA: TGTGCCAGTAGCCAAGATGAACAGGGGGCGGATACGCAGTATTTT; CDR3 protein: CASSQDEQGADTQYF
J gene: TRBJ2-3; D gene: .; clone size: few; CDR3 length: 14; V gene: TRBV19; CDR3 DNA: TGTGCCAGTAGTATACTGGGGGCGGAGGATACGCAGTATTTT; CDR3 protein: CASSILGAEDTQYF
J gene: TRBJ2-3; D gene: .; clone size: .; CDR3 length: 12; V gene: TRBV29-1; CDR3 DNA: TGCAGCGTTGGGGGGGCGTCAGATACGCAGTATTTT; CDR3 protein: CSVGGASDTQYF
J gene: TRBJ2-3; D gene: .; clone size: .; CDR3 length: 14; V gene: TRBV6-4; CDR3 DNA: TGTGCCAGCAGTGACGCCCCCGCCACAGATACGCAGTATTTT; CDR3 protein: CASSDAPATDTQYF
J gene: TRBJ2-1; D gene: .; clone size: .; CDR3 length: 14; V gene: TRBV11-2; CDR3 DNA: TGTGCCAGCAGCTTCGGCGGGGGCCCTGTTGTGCAGTTCTTC; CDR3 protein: CASSFGGGPVVQFF
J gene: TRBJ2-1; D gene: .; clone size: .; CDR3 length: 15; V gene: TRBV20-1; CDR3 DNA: TGCAGTGCTAGAGTTGACCGCAGGGTCGGAGATGAGCAGTTCTTC; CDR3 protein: CSARVDRRVGDEQFF